These T cell receptor beta chains were read from a single sample in a study of blood T cell repertoires in COVID-19. Produced via immunoSEQ multiplex PCR; TCRdb's table is partial and in-frame only. The sample consists of about 100,000 clones, about 90% of them appearing once. The sequencing sample was made of peripheral blood. The receptors derive from a human donor with active COVID-19. The donor label of this sample is uncertain. Both conserved end residues are part of each CDR3. Each record gives: clone size, J gene, D gene, CDR3 length, V gene, CDR3 DNA, CDR3 protein. The D gene is left open where the match is weak. The size entry is marked missing in some rows and otherwise reads once, few, many or a size class.

clone_size: .; j_call: TRBJ1-4; d_call: TRBD1; cdr3_length: 16; v_call: TRBV28; cdr3_nt: TGTGCCAGCAGTACCCCTACAGGGGCCAGTAATGAAAAACTGTTTTTT; cdr3_aa: CASSTPTGASNEKLFF
clone_size: .; j_call: TRBJ1-4; d_call: .; cdr3_length: 13; v_call: TRBV7-2; cdr3_nt: TGTGCCAGCAGCTTAGAAATCGATGAAAAACTGTTTTTT; cdr3_aa: CASSLEIDEKLFF
clone_size: .; j_call: TRBJ2-7; d_call: .; cdr3_length: 14; v_call: TRBV6-2/TRBV6-3; cdr3_nt: TGTGCCAGCAGTAGCCTAGCGATCTCCTACGAGCAGTACTTC; cdr3_aa: CASSSLAISYEQYF
clone_size: .; j_call: TRBJ1-2; d_call: .; cdr3_length: 14; v_call: TRBV11-2; cdr3_nt: TGTGCCAGCAGCTTAGATTGGCAGGGTGATGGCTACACCTTC; cdr3_aa: CASSLDWQGDGYTF
clone_size: few; j_call: TRBJ1-1; d_call: .; cdr3_length: 14; v_call: TRBV6-5; cdr3_nt: TGTGCCAGCAGTACCCGGACTCTGAACACTGAAGCTTTCTTT; cdr3_aa: CASSTRTLNTEAFF
clone_size: .; j_call: TRBJ2-2; d_call: TRBD2; cdr3_length: 17; v_call: TRBV4-3; cdr3_nt: TGCGCCAGCAGCCAAGAGGATGGGGGGGGTAGCACCGGGGAGCTGTTTTTT; cdr3_aa: CASSQEDGGGSTGELFF
clone_size: .; j_call: TRBJ1-2; d_call: .; cdr3_length: 16; v_call: TRBV15; cdr3_nt: TGTGCCACCAGCAGAGGGACAAATTTCCTTAACTATGGCTACACCTTC; cdr3_aa: CATSRGTNFLNYGYTF
clone_size: .; j_call: TRBJ2-1; d_call: TRBD2; cdr3_length: 15; v_call: TRBV28; cdr3_nt: TGTGCCAGCAGTTCTAGCGGGGGGGGATACGATGAGCAGTTCTTC; cdr3_aa: CASSSSGGGYDEQFF
clone_size: .; j_call: TRBJ2-5; d_call: .; cdr3_length: 14; v_call: TRBV2; cdr3_nt: TGTGCCAGCAGTGATATGGGGGCCACGGAGACCCAGTACTTC; cdr3_aa: CASSDMGATETQYF
clone_size: .; j_call: TRBJ2-1; d_call: TRBD2; cdr3_length: 15; v_call: TRBV6-5; cdr3_nt: TGTGCCAGCAGCCTTACTAGCGCCTCTTACAATGAGCAGTTCTTC; cdr3_aa: CASSLTSASYNEQFF
clone_size: .; j_call: TRBJ2-1; d_call: TRBD2; cdr3_length: 13; v_call: TRBV7-8; cdr3_nt: TGTGCCAGCAATCCCGGGGGGGAAGGAGGGCAGTTCTTC; cdr3_aa: CASNPGGEGGQFF
clone_size: .; j_call: TRBJ2-7; d_call: TRBD2; cdr3_length: 15; v_call: TRBV9; cdr3_nt: TGTGCCAGCAGCCTAGCGGGGGTTCCCTTGTACGAGCAGTACTTC; cdr3_aa: CASSLAGVPLYEQYF
clone_size: .; j_call: TRBJ2-1; d_call: .; cdr3_length: 13; v_call: TRBV7-3; cdr3_nt: TGTGCCAGCAGCCACCGGGGGGCCAATGAGCAGTTCTTC; cdr3_aa: CASSHRGANEQFF
clone_size: .; j_call: TRBJ2-2; d_call: .; cdr3_length: 16; v_call: TRBV24-1; cdr3_nt: TGTGCCACCAGTGATTTAAAGGGGCCTAGCACCGGGGAGCTGTTTTTT; cdr3_aa: CATSDLKGPSTGELFF
clone_size: .; j_call: TRBJ1-6; d_call: TRBD1; cdr3_length: 15; v_call: TRBV7-2; cdr3_nt: TGTGCCAGCCACATCCAGGGGGCTGGGGATTCACCCCTCCACTTT; cdr3_aa: CASHIQGAGDSPLHF
clone_size: .; j_call: TRBJ2-3; d_call: TRBD2; cdr3_length: 15; v_call: TRBV6-4; cdr3_nt: TGTGCCAGCAGTCTCGGCAGCGGGGACACAGATACGCAGTATTTT; cdr3_aa: CASSLGSGDTDTQYF
clone_size: .; j_call: TRBJ2-2; d_call: .; cdr3_length: 14; v_call: TRBV9; cdr3_nt: TGTGCCAGCAGCCAGTATCAGGACACCGGGGAGCTGTTTTTT; cdr3_aa: CASSQYQDTGELFF
clone_size: .; j_call: TRBJ1-4; d_call: .; cdr3_length: 15; v_call: TRBV6-1; cdr3_nt: TGTGCCAGCAGCCATTTACAGCCCCATAATGAAAAACTGTTTTTT; cdr3_aa: CASSHLQPHNEKLFF
clone_size: .; j_call: TRBJ2-3; d_call: .; cdr3_length: 17; v_call: TRBV7-8; cdr3_nt: TGTGCCAGCAGCTTACGGGGGTCGATCCTAAGCACAGATACGCAGTATTTT; cdr3_aa: CASSLRGSILSTDTQYF
clone_size: .; j_call: TRBJ2-1; d_call: TRBD2; cdr3_length: 14; v_call: TRBV10-3; cdr3_nt: TGTGCCATCAGTGGGGGACTAGCGGGGGGTGAGCAGTTCTTC; cdr3_aa: CAISGGLAGGEQFF
clone_size: few; j_call: TRBJ2-5; d_call: TRBD1; cdr3_length: 14; v_call: TRBV5-6; cdr3_nt: TGTGCCAGCAGCTTGAGGGGACAGGGAGAGACCCAGTACTTC; cdr3_aa: CASSLRGQGETQYF
clone_size: .; j_call: TRBJ2-5; d_call: .; cdr3_length: 16; v_call: TRBV19; cdr3_nt: TGTGCCAGTAGTATAGATCTTCAGGGTGGTCAAGAGACCCAGTACTTC; cdr3_aa: CASSIDLQGGQETQYF
clone_size: .; j_call: TRBJ1-4; d_call: .; cdr3_length: 16; v_call: TRBV28; cdr3_nt: TGTGCCAGCAGTTTACCCCGAGGGCTCTATAATGAAAAACTGTTTTTT; cdr3_aa: CASSLPRGLYNEKLFF
clone_size: .; j_call: TRBJ2-2; d_call: .; cdr3_length: 15; v_call: TRBV2; cdr3_nt: TGTGCCAGCAGCGAGGGGGTTTTGGACACCGGGGAGCTGTTTTTT; cdr3_aa: CASSEGVLDTGELFF
clone_size: .; j_call: TRBJ1-2; d_call: .; cdr3_length: 14; v_call: TRBV2; cdr3_nt: TGTGCCAGCAGTGAGATTGTACAGGACTATGGCTACACCTTC; cdr3_aa: CASSEIVQDYGYTF
clone_size: .; j_call: TRBJ2-7; d_call: .; cdr3_length: 16; v_call: TRBV27; cdr3_nt: TGTGCCAGCAGTTTATCCCCAGGGGTTCTAGGGCACGAGCAGTACTTC; cdr3_aa: CASSLSPGVLGHEQYF
clone_size: .; j_call: TRBJ2-2; d_call: .; cdr3_length: 14; v_call: TRBV19; cdr3_nt: TGTGCCAGTATCGGACGGGAGAACACCGGGGAGCTGTTTTTT; cdr3_aa: CASIGRENTGELFF
clone_size: few; j_call: TRBJ1-5; d_call: TRBD1; cdr3_length: 17; v_call: TRBV4-1; cdr3_nt: TGCGCCAGCAGCCCTCTCGGGACAGGGGTCAGCAATCAGCCCCAGCATTTT; cdr3_aa: CASSPLGTGVSNQPQHF
clone_size: .; j_call: TRBJ1-6; d_call: .; cdr3_length: 16; v_call: TRBV7-2; cdr3_nt: TGTGCCAGCAGCTTATATGGCGGGCAGTTTAATTCACCCCTCCACTTT; cdr3_aa: CASSLYGGQFNSPLHF
clone_size: .; j_call: TRBJ1-5; d_call: TRBD1; cdr3_length: 14; v_call: TRBV9; cdr3_nt: TGTGCCAGCAGCCCCGGACAGGACAATCAGCCCCAGCATTTT; cdr3_aa: CASSPGQDNQPQHF
clone_size: .; j_call: TRBJ2-3; d_call: .; cdr3_length: 14; v_call: TRBV11-3; cdr3_nt: TGTGCCAGCAGCGCGGGGTTTGAAGCAGATACGCAGTATTTT; cdr3_aa: CASSAGFEADTQYF
clone_size: .; j_call: TRBJ1-4; d_call: TRBD1; cdr3_length: 13; v_call: TRBV2; cdr3_nt: TGTGCCAGAGGGGACAGTAATAATGAAAAACTGTTTTTT; cdr3_aa: CARGDSNNEKLFF
clone_size: .; j_call: TRBJ2-7; d_call: .; cdr3_length: 13; v_call: TRBV11-2; cdr3_nt: TGTGCCAGCAGCCGGCGGGTAGCCTACGAGCAGTACTTC; cdr3_aa: CASSRRVAYEQYF
clone_size: .; j_call: TRBJ2-2; d_call: .; cdr3_length: 17; v_call: TRBV27; cdr3_nt: TGTGCCAGCAGTTTATCCCCAGGGGACCCTAACACCGGGGAGCTGTTTTTT; cdr3_aa: CASSLSPGDPNTGELFF
clone_size: .; j_call: TRBJ2-7; d_call: TRBD2; cdr3_length: 13; v_call: TRBV6-1; cdr3_nt: TGTGCCAGCAGTGAGGGACTAGCCTACGAGCAGTACTTC; cdr3_aa: CASSEGLAYEQYF
clone_size: .; j_call: TRBJ1-1; d_call: .; cdr3_length: 15; v_call: TRBV7-3; cdr3_nt: TGTGCCAGCAGCCCAACTCCAGGGACTAACACTGAAGCTTTCTTT; cdr3_aa: CASSPTPGTNTEAFF
clone_size: few; j_call: TRBJ2-7; d_call: .; cdr3_length: 19; v_call: TRBV29-1; cdr3_nt: TGCAGCGTTGTGACCCCCCGGTGGGGTGGGGGCACAGATTTGTACGAGCAGTACTTC; cdr3_aa: CSVVTPRWGGGTDLYEQYF
clone_size: .; j_call: TRBJ2-7; d_call: .; cdr3_length: 16; v_call: TRBV20-1; cdr3_nt: TGCAGTGCTAGTACCCCCCGCGGGGGCTACTCCTACGAGCAGTACTTC; cdr3_aa: CSASTPRGGYSYEQYF
clone_size: .; j_call: TRBJ2-2; d_call: .; cdr3_length: 15; v_call: TRBV3-1/TRBV3-2; cdr3_nt: TGTGCCAGCAGCCAAGGGCGGTTCTACACCGGGGAGCTGTTTTTT; cdr3_aa: CASSQGRFYTGELFF
clone_size: once; j_call: TRBJ2-2; d_call: .; cdr3_length: 14; v_call: TRBV18; cdr3_nt: TGTGCCAGCTCACCACCGAGCGGTACCGGGGAGCTGTTTTTT; cdr3_aa: CASSPPSGTGELFF
clone_size: few; j_call: TRBJ1-5; d_call: .; cdr3_length: 14; v_call: TRBV7-2; cdr3_nt: TGTGCCAGCAGCCTCACAGGGTACAATCAGCCCCAGCATTTT; cdr3_aa: CASSLTGYNQPQHF
clone_size: few; j_call: TRBJ2-3; d_call: .; cdr3_length: 13; v_call: TRBV12-5; cdr3_nt: TGTGCTAGTGGTCCGAGCGGCTCAGATACGCAGTATTTT; cdr3_aa: CASGPSGSDTQYF
clone_size: .; j_call: TRBJ2-3; d_call: .; cdr3_length: 14; v_call: TRBV27; cdr3_nt: TGTGCCAGCAGTTTATCAGTCAGCCGAGGTACGCAGTATTTT; cdr3_aa: CASSLSVSRGTQYF
clone_size: .; j_call: TRBJ1-2; d_call: .; cdr3_length: 13; v_call: TRBV2; cdr3_nt: TGTGCCAGCAGTGAAGTCAGGTCAGATGGCTACACCTTC; cdr3_aa: CASSEVRSDGYTF
clone_size: .; j_call: TRBJ2-2; d_call: .; cdr3_length: 15; v_call: TRBV5-4; cdr3_nt: TGTGCCAGCAGCTCCCGGGGTCGTGGCACCGGGGAGCTGTTTTTT; cdr3_aa: CASSSRGRGTGELFF
clone_size: .; j_call: TRBJ1-4; d_call: .; cdr3_length: 18; v_call: TRBV7-2; cdr3_nt: TGTGCCAGCAGCCCGACATTCCTAAGGGAGGAGGCTAATGAAAAACTGTTTTTT; cdr3_aa: CASSPTFLREEANEKLFF
clone_size: .; j_call: TRBJ2-1; d_call: TRBD2; cdr3_length: 16; v_call: TRBV3-1/TRBV3-2; cdr3_nt: TGTGCCAGCAGCCAACTCGCGGGGGGGCCATACAATGAGCAGTTCTTC; cdr3_aa: CASSQLAGGPYNEQFF
clone_size: .; j_call: TRBJ1-1; d_call: .; cdr3_length: 16; v_call: TRBV4-2; cdr3_nt: TGTGCCAGCAGCCAAGAGGGCGGGGTGATGAACACTGAAGCTTTCTTT; cdr3_aa: CASSQEGGVMNTEAFF
clone_size: .; j_call: TRBJ1-5; d_call: .; cdr3_length: 16; v_call: TRBV2; cdr3_nt: TGTGCCAGCAGTCCCTCGACAGCAATAATAGGGCAGCCCCAGCATTTT; cdr3_aa: CASSPSTAIIGQPQHF
clone_size: .; j_call: TRBJ1-2; d_call: TRBD1; cdr3_length: 15; v_call: TRBV7-2; cdr3_nt: TGTGCCAGCAGCCCGCGATCCGGGACAGGGGATGGCTACACCTTC; cdr3_aa: CASSPRSGTGDGYTF
clone_size: once; j_call: TRBJ2-1; d_call: TRBD1; cdr3_length: 13; v_call: TRBV18; cdr3_nt: TGTGCCAGCTCTCGAAAACAGGGGAATGAGCAGTTCTTC; cdr3_aa: CASSRKQGNEQFF
clone_size: .; j_call: TRBJ2-7; d_call: .; cdr3_length: 16; v_call: TRBV7-2; cdr3_nt: TGTGCCAGCAGCTTAGGATATTCTAGGCCCACCTACGAGCAGTACTTC; cdr3_aa: CASSLGYSRPTYEQYF
clone_size: .; j_call: TRBJ2-5; d_call: .; cdr3_length: 13; v_call: TRBV5-1; cdr3_nt: TGCGCCAGCAGCTTGAAGGCCGGGGGGACCCAGTACTTC; cdr3_aa: CASSLKAGGTQYF
clone_size: .; j_call: TRBJ2-1; d_call: TRBD2; cdr3_length: 19; v_call: TRBV19; cdr3_nt: TGTGCCAGTAGTGTTCAAAAGTGGGTAGCGGGGTGGGGGCACAATGAGCAGTTCTTC; cdr3_aa: CASSVQKWVAGWGHNEQFF
clone_size: .; j_call: TRBJ2-1; d_call: TRBD2; cdr3_length: 17; v_call: TRBV7-9; cdr3_nt: TGTGCCAGCAGCTTAAATCCTACTAGCGGGGGGTACAATGAGCAGTTCTTC; cdr3_aa: CASSLNPTSGGYNEQFF
clone_size: .; j_call: TRBJ2-3; d_call: TRBD1; cdr3_length: 14; v_call: TRBV5-4; cdr3_nt: TGTGCCAGCAGCCCCGGGACAGCCAGAGATACGCAGTATTTT; cdr3_aa: CASSPGTARDTQYF
clone_size: .; j_call: TRBJ2-1; d_call: .; cdr3_length: 14; v_call: TRBV14; cdr3_nt: TGTGCCAGCAGCCAAGAAACAGGTTACAATGAGCAGTTCTTC; cdr3_aa: CASSQETGYNEQFF